This T cell receptor beta chain was sequenced for a study of T cell responses to AZD1222 COVID-19 vaccine. Broader study findings: The donors showed a predominance of white British ancestry and of females, with possible underestimation of clonal diversity. Sampled repertoires all dated from after the peak T cell response.

Sequencing was performed with immunoSEQ multiplex PCR; in TCRdb, only in-frame clones are kept and a portion is missing. This sample has fewer than 200,000 clones; 92% occur once, and the top ten carry 1.6%. In regard to this clone: Its specificity is not known.

Germline V CDR1 and CDR2: LGHNA, YNFKEQ. CDR3 length: 16 residues. V shed 0 bases and J shed 1 base, with 13 bases lying between them. This sequence joins TRBV4-2 and TRBJ2-7; TRBD2 might be the D (6 bases). Sequenced here: peripheral blood, sampled on day 0 of AZD1222 vaccination. The clonotype comes from an adult in good health. CDR3 loop: CASSQEMRLGSYEQYF. The CDR3 bases are TGTGCCAGCAGCCAAGAAATGAGACTAGGTTCCTACGAGCAGTACTTC.